This T cell receptor beta chain was obtained from a study of T cell changes during pregnancy in multiple sclerosis. Produced via immunoSEQ multiplex PCR; TCRdb's table is partial and in-frame only. The table has approximately 65,000 clones, almost 95% seen once. V was pared by 6 bases and J by 5 bases, with 7 bases of the junction left unmatched. Germline CDR1 is MGHDK and CDR2 is SYGVNS. The CDR3 length is 14 residues. This TCR derives from a female donor in good health, enrolled as a control in a pregnancy study. V usage is TRBV25-1 and J usage is TRBJ1-5; 7 bases fit TRBD1. Specimen: CD8+ T cells from peripheral blood mononuclear cells, collected in the third trimester of pregnancy. CDR3 nucleotide sequence: TGTGCCAGCAGCGAAGACAGGGCGGATCAGCCCCAGCATTTT. This codes for CASSEDRADQPQHF.